The 26 T cell receptor beta chains given below trace back to one sample, sequenced in a study of T cell responses to AZD1222 COVID-19 vaccine. Repertoires were generated with immunoSEQ multiplex PCR, while TCRdb's copy carries only in-frame clones and drops some. The data show about 56,000 clones, 75% to 90% seen once. The sample here was peripheral blood, taken on day 0 of AZD1222 vaccination. The receptors originated from an adult in good health.

The chain links TRBV4-1 to TRBJ2-7; possible D gene TRBD1, 6 bases. With 1 base removed from V and 0 bases from J, the gap between germline ends came to 7 bases. CDR1 and CDR2 from the germline V gene are MGHRA and YSYEKL. The CDR3 length is 14 residues. This chain's CDR3 is CASSQGTASYEQYF. The CDR3 DNA reads as TGCGCCAGCAGCCAAGGGACAGCCTCCTACGAGCAGTACTTC.

About this clone itself: Different DNA sequences within this sample yield the same CDR3. CDR3 sequence: CASSYSSGRETQYF. DNA of the CDR3: TGTGCCAGCAGTTACTCATCGGGTAGAGAGACCCAGTACTTC. The chain has TRBV6-5 and TRBJ2-5; D is unresolved. The CDR3 is 14 residues long. The germline V and J ends were trimmed by 0 bases and 4 bases, with 9 bases remaining between them. The V gene's germline CDR1 is MNHEY and CDR2 SVGAGI.

The genes are TRBV19 and TRBJ1-2; unclear D gene. Germline V CDR1 and CDR2: LNHDA, SQIVND (reference sequence). Between the trimmed V and J ends, which lost 0 bases and 4 bases, there was a span of 15 bases. The CDR3 is 16 residues long. CDR3 amino acids: CASSIDHNPMGYGYTF. In nucleotides, the CDR3 is TGTGCCAGTAGTATAGATCATAATCCTATGGGCTATGGCTACACCTTC.

In its sample, this clone was seen once. This chain joins TRBV7-9 and TRBJ2-5, with 8 bases lining up with TRBD2. CDR3 length equals 17 residues. With V trimmed by 5 bases and J by 3 bases, 14 bases remained unmatched. Germline CDR1 and CDR2: SEHNR and FQNEAQ (reference sequence). The CDR3 bases are TGTGCCAGCAGCCCCCGCCTGTGGCGAGCGGGGGAAGAGACCCAGTACTTC. It specifies CASSPRLWRAGEETQYF.

The chain is built from TRBV6-5 and TRBJ2-7; D is perhaps TRBD1 (6 bases). The ends were cut back, 2 bases at V and 9 bases at J, with 14 bases in the middle. Germline lookup yields CDR1 MNHEY and CDR2 SVGAGI. The CDR3 runs to 13 residues. CDR3 sequence (DNA): TGTGCCAGCAGTTACGCCGCCGGGACATGGCAGTACTTC. Translation: CASSYAAGTWQYF.

V is TRBV11-1 and J is TRBJ2-5; 8 bases match TRBD1. This CDR3 has 15 residues. The germline gives CDR1 SGHAT, CDR2 FQDESV (reference sequence). Germline trimming cut 5 bases from V and 5 bases from J; bases unmatched to any gene: 10. CDR3 amino acids: CASSPRSGGGETQYF. The CDR3 bases are TGTGCCAGCAGCCCTCGATCAGGGGGCGGTGAGACCCAGTACTTC.

The chain joins TRBV2 to TRBJ2-7; no firm D call. The germline V gene encodes CDR1 SNHLY and CDR2 FYNNEI. The ends were cut back, 2 bases at V and 7 bases at J, with 9 bases in the middle. The length of the CDR3 is 12 residues. As DNA, the CDR3 is TGTGCCAGCAGTGAATATCGGAGAGAGCAGTACTTC. The encoded protein is CASSEYRREQYF.

The CDR3 sequence: CASSLDGYNSPLHF. CDR3 DNA sequence: TGTGCCAGCAGCCTTGACGGGTATAATTCACCCCTCCACTTT. The rearrangement uses TRBV6-2 or TRBV6-3 and TRBJ1-6, with D uncertain. The V and J ends lost 6 bases and 4 bases respectively, with 10 bases between them. In germline, CDR1 is MNHEY, CDR2 SVGEGT. The CDR3 totals 14 residues.

The chain has TRBV5-1 and TRBJ1-6; D is uncertain. From germline, CDR1 is SGHRS and CDR2 YFSETQ. The CDR3 runs to 13 residues. Trimming left V 0 bases short and J 9 bases short, with 7 bases between. The CDR3 bases are TGCGCCAGCAGCTTGGAATCGGGTTCACCCCTCCACTTT. Its translation is CASSLESGSPLHF.

The rearrangement uses TRBV25-1 and TRBJ2-2; a possible D gene is TRBD2 (6 bases). Looked up from germline, CDR1 is MGHDK and CDR2 is SYGVNS. CDR3 length: 15 amino acids. V lost 4 bases to trimming and J lost 5 bases, with 14 bases between them. The CDR3 DNA reads TGTGCCAGCAGTGCCTATGGGGGGTTGACCGGGGAGCTGTTTTTT. As protein: CASSAYGGLTGELFF.

This clone came up a few times. The chain joins TRBV7-9 to TRBJ1-2; 11 bases line up with TRBD1. CDR1 is SEHNR and CDR2 is FQNEAQ in the germline V gene (reference sequence). V shed 4 bases, J shed 8 bases, and the junction held 9 bases outside the gene matches. The CDR3 has 15 amino acids. Here the CDR3 DNA reads TGTGCCAGCAGCTCCCCGGACAGGGGGCGGCGCGGCTACACCTTC. It encodes CASSSPDRGRRGYTF.

This chain joins TRBV5-6 and TRBJ1-1; D gene unclear. Trimming pared 1 base from V and 1 base from J, leaving 11 bases between. The CDR3 consists of 15 residues. CDR1 and CDR2 from the germline V gene are SGHDT and YYEEEE. The CDR3 DNA reads TGTGCCAGCAGCTTGAAGCCCAGGAAGAACACTGAAGCTTTCTTT. It codes for CASSLKPRKNTEAFF.

The chain combines TRBV27 with TRBJ2-7; no reliable D call. Between the trimmed V and J ends, which lost 5 bases and 4 bases, there was a span of 12 bases. Germline V gives CDR1 MNHEY, CDR2 SMNVEV (reference sequence). The CDR3 totals 13 residues. CDR3 loop: CASSLVGPYEQYF. CDR3 in DNA: TGTGCCAGCAGTCTAGTCGGGCCATACGAGCAGTACTTC.

J is TRBJ1-2 and V is TRBV6-4, with 7 bases lining up with TRBD1. The junction had 6 bases not matched to a gene; V was cut back by 0 bases and J by 5 bases. Germline V gene lookup returns CDR1 MRHNA and CDR2 SNTAGT. The CDR3 consists of 15 residues. CDR3 sequence: CASSDSSRGFYGYTF. CDR3 DNA: TGTGCCAGCAGTGACTCCTCCAGGGGGTTTTATGGCTACACCTTC.

This clone was seen just once. The sample has other DNA sequences that encode this CDR3 too. The chain employs TRBV11-3 and TRBJ2-7; 9 bases match TRBD1. Germline V lookup: CDR1 SGHNT, CDR2 YENEEA. The CDR3 contains 13 residues. Trimming took 5 bases from V and 12 from J; bases not matched to a gene: 11. The CDR3 sequence: CASSASGTGMRYF. As DNA, the CDR3 is TGTGCCAGCAGCGCCTCCGGGACAGGGATGCGGTACTTC. Using reference TRBV11-3 and TRBJ2-7 for the parts outside the CDR3, the full variable domain is EAGVVQSPRYKIIEKKQPVAFWCNPISGHNTLYWYLQNLGQGPELLIRYENEEAVDDSQLPKDRFSAERLKGVDSTLKIQPAELGDSAVYLCASSASGTGMRYFGPGTRLTVT.

J is TRBJ1-2 and V is TRBV3-1 (or the pseudogene TRBV3-2), with 9 bases matching TRBD1. The CDR3 runs 15 residues. V dropped 4 bases and J dropped 8; count of bases not matched to a gene: 11. Germline V CDR1 and CDR2: LGHDT, YNNKEL (reference sequence). The CDR3 is CASSPRGTGYGGYTF. In DNA, the CDR3 is TGTGCCAGCAGCCCCCGGGGGACAGGGTATGGCGGCTACACCTTC.

The chain uses TRBV7-2 and TRBJ2-1, with 9 bases identical to TRBD2. There are 16 residues in the CDR3. The germline CDR1 and CDR2 sequences are SGHTA and FQGNSA. The V gene end was trimmed by 0 bases and the J gene end by 5 bases; junction bases not matched to a gene: 5. The CDR3 reads CASSLALGLAHNEQFF. In nucleotides, the CDR3 is TGTGCCAGCAGCTTAGCACTGGGACTAGCACACAATGAGCAGTTCTTC.

V is TRBV5-1 and J is TRBJ2-7; TRBD1 aligns across 9 bases. CDR1 and CDR2 (germline): SGHRS, YFSETQ. This CDR3 region has 16 residues. V was pared by 3 bases and J by 0 bases, with 7 bases of the junction left unmatched. CDR3 coding DNA: TGCGCCAGCAGCTCGGACAGGGGACTGAGCTCCTACGAGCAGTACTTC. Translated, it gives CASSSDRGLSSYEQYF. Full variable domain (outside the CDR3, taken from reference TRBV5-1 and TRBJ2-7): KAGVTQTPRYLIKTRGQQVTLSCSPISGHRSVSWYQQTPGQGLQFLFEYFSETQRNKGNFPGRFSGRQFSNSRSEMNVSTLELGDSALYLCASSSDRGLSSYEQYFGPGTRLTVT.

The V and J genes are TRBV18 and TRBJ2-2; D may correspond to TRBD1 or TRBD2 (5 bases each). Germline V lookup: CDR1 KGHSH, CDR2 LQKENI. V lost 4 bases to trimming and J lost 5 bases, with 11 bases between them. The CDR3 is 14 amino acids. For the CDR3, the DNA is TGTGCCAGCTCACTGGGGCCGGGGACCGGGGAGCTGTTTTTT. Amino acids: CASSLGPGTGELFF. The variable domain in full, completed from reference TRBV18 and TRBJ2-2, reads NAGVMQNPRHLVRRRGQEARLRCSPMKGHSHVYWYRQLPEEGLKFMVYLQKENIIDESGMPKERFSAEFPKEGPSILRIQQVVRGDSAAYFCASSLGPGTGELFFGEGSRLTVL.

The genes are TRBV3-1 (or the pseudogene TRBV3-2) and TRBJ1-6; D remains ambiguous. This CDR3 comprises 16 residues. Trimming removed 0 bases at V and 9 bases at J, with 15 bases between. CDR1 LGHDT and CDR2 YNNKEL come from the germline V gene (reference sequence). CDR3 region: CASSQEGVGNGSPLHF. CDR3 DNA sequence: TGTGCCAGCAGCCAAGAGGGTGTAGGGAACGGTTCACCCCTCCACTTT.

The chain recombines TRBV2 with TRBJ2-7; D possibly uses TRBD1 or TRBD2 (6 bases each). Germline CDR1 SNHLY, CDR2 FYNNEI. Trimming stripped 6 bases from V and 4 bases from J, with 16 bases between. The CDR3 runs 14 residues. CDR3: CASRSGSGAYEQYF. The CDR3 bases are TGTGCCAGCAGGAGCGGGTCAGGGGCTTACGAGCAGTACTTC.

DNA for the CDR3: TGTGCCTTTACGCCAAATTCTGACACCATATATTTT. It encodes CAFTPNSDTIYF. The V gene is TRBV30, the J gene TRBJ1-3; D not certain. The CDR3 length is 12 residues. The V end was cut by 7 bases, the J end by 8 bases, with 15 bases between. Per germline, CDR1 GTSNPN and CDR2 SVGIG (reference sequence).

J is TRBJ1-1 and V is TRBV19, with 9 positions matching TRBD1. The CDR3 length is 14 residues. J was trimmed by 5 bases and V by 5 bases; bases with no gene match: 6. Germline V gene data show CDR1 as LNHDA and CDR2 as SQIVND (reference sequence). The CDR3 region is CASSWGQGGTEAFF. CDR3 DNA: TGTGCCAGTAGTTGGGGACAGGGAGGGACTGAAGCTTTCTTT.

V is TRBV5-6 and J is TRBJ2-3, with D unclear. The length of the CDR3 is 14 residues. Germline CDR1 reads SGHDT; CDR2 reads YYEEEE. Trimming took 9 bases from V and 0 from J, leaving 14 bases between them. CDR3 coding DNA: TGTGCCACTACGGACCAGGCTAGCACAGATACGCAGTATTTT. It specifies CATTDQASTDTQYF.

The chain joins TRBV18 to TRBJ2-2, with D maybe TRBD1 (5 bases). Germline V lookup: CDR1 KGHSH, CDR2 LQKENI. The CDR3 consists of 13 residues. Trimming shortened V by 3 bases and J by 6 bases, and 8 bases separated the two germline ends. CDR3 nucleotide sequence: TGTGCCAGCTCACCGGGGCTGTCCGGGGAGCTGTTTTTT. The encoded protein is CASSPGLSGELFF.

The chain carries TRBV7-2 and TRBJ2-1; 8 nucleotides align to TRBD1. The CDR3 consists of 15 residues. The V segment lost 1 base and the J segment 7 bases; nucleotides outside the gene matches: 6. Germline V gene sequence: CDR1 SGHTA, CDR2 FQGNSA. The CDR3 sequence is CASSLEQGDWNEQFF. The CDR3 nucleotides are TGTGCCAGCAGCTTAGAACAGGGGGACTGGAATGAGCAGTTCTTC.